The 5 T cell receptor beta chains given below trace back to one sample, sequenced in a study of molecular identifiers for immune sequencing clone quantification. TCRdb ran MiXCR on the PCR reads and lists one entry per CDR3 protein. The table shows a few hundred thousand distinct CDR3 sequences, with 20% to 25% occurring only once. Sequencing was done on a sample of naive CD8+ T cells from blood, with Jurkat cell RNA spiked in. Subset given: FACS-sorted CD8+CD4-CCR7+CD45RA+ naive T cells. The receptor set was obtained from a human donor in good health. Some libraries in this study had Jurkat cell RNA spiked in.

Ten or more counts support this clonotype. The chain employs TRBV25-1 and TRBJ1-5, with D perhaps matching TRBD1 (6 bases). This CDR3 region has 14 residues. Germline CDR1 reads MGHDK; CDR2 reads SYGVNS. V gave up 3 bases and J gave up 5 bases, with 11 bases separating them. The CDR3 DNA is TGTGCCAGCAGTGATGGGCAGGGGTATCAGCCCCAGCATTTT. It codes for CASSDGQGYQPQHF.

The rearrangement joins TRBV12-3 or TRBV12-4 to TRBJ2-1; 10 nucleotides agree with TRBD2. The ends lost 7 bases at V and 0 bases at J; junction bases unmatched: 6. The CDR3 is 16 amino acids. The CDR3 DNA reads TGTGCCAGCATCCTCTCTAGCGGGAGCTCCTACAATGAGCAGTTCTTC. Translating it yields CASILSSGSSYNEQFF.

This clonotype was recorded a few times. The gene calls are TRBV7-9 and TRBJ2-7; D is possibly TRBD1 (5 bases). V lost 5 bases and J lost 0, with 14 bases in between. Germline CDR1 SEHNR, CDR2 FQNEAQ (reference sequence). The CDR3 spans 15 residues. The chain's CDR3 is CASSMLDRSSYEQYF. The CDR3 bases are TGTGCCAGCAGCATGCTCGACAGAAGCTCCTACGAGCAGTACTTC. Full variable domain (missing parts from reference TRBV7-9 and TRBJ2-7): DTGVSQNPRHKITKRGQNVTFRCDPISEHNRLYWYRQTLGQGPEFLTYFQNEAQLEKSRLLSDRFSAERPKGSFSTLEIQRTEQGDSAMYLCASSMLDRSSYEQYFGPGTRLTVT.

This clonotype was observed many times. The rearrangement joins TRBV30 to TRBJ2-7; D unresolved. With 4 bases removed from V and 3 bases from J, the gap between germline ends came to 7 bases. This CDR3 has 11 residues. Germline V lookup: CDR1 GTSNPN, CDR2 SVGIG (reference sequence). CDR3: CAWKTIYEQYF. The CDR3 bases are TGTGCCTGGAAAACCATCTACGAGCAGTACTTC.

The chain uses TRBV6-2 or TRBV6-3 and TRBJ1-5, with D possibly matching TRBD1 (5 bases). The germline V and J ends were trimmed by 6 bases and 0 bases, with 12 bases remaining between them. CDR3 length equals 15 residues. Germline V gene sequence: CDR1 MNHEY, CDR2 SVGEGT. CDR3 sequence reads: CASRFSTDSNQPQHF. The CDR3, as DNA: TGTGCCAGCAGATTTTCGACAGATAGCAATCAGCCCCAGCATTTT.